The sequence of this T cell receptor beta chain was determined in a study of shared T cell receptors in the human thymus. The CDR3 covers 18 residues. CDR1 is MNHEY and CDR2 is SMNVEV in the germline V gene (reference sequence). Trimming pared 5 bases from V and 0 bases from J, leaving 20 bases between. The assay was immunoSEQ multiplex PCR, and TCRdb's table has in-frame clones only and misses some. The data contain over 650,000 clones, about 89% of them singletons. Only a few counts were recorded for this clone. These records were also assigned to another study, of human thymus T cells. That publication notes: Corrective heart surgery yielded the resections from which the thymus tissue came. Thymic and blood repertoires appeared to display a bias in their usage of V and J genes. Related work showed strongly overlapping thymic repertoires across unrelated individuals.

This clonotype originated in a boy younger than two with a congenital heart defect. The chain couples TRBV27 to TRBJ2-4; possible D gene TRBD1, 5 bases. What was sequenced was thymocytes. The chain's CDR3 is CASSPEDPLGLAKNIQYF. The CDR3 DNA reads TGTGCCAGCAGTCCAGAGGACCCGTTGGGGCTAGCCAAAAACATTCAGTACTTC.